This T cell receptor (beta chain) emerged from a study of ipilimumab plus nivolumab after autologous stem cell transplantation. V lost 0 bases and J 2 bases, leaving 10 bases between the germline ends. From germline, CDR1 is SGDLS and CDR2 YYNGEE. The CDR3 loop spans 15 amino acids. Using immunoSEQ multiplex PCR, the repertoire was profiled, and TCRdb retains in-frame clones only, with some absent. The sample shows 9,000 to 9,500 clones, around two thirds of them seen only once. J is TRBJ2-3 and V is TRBV9; D ambiguous. Material: PBMCs, obtained in a trial of ipilimumab plus nivolumab as post-transplant consolidation. The receptor was isolated from a female donor with multiple myeloma. The CDR3 reads CASSVDILTTDTQYF. The CDR3 region has the DNA TGTGCCAGCAGCGTAGACATCCTTACCACAGATACGCAGTATTTT.